The clone carrying this T cell receptor (beta chain) was seen once. The data originate from a study of Ad26.COV2.S vaccination and SARS-CoV-2 variants. This table comes from immunoSEQ multiplex PCR, and its TCRdb copy is limited to in-frame clones, with some not included. The sample holds approximately 400,000 clones; about 91% are singletons and the top ten take around 4%. With 0 bases removed from V and 10 bases from J, the gap between germline ends came to 9 bases. The CDR3 runs 12 residues. Per the germline V gene, CDR1 is SGHTS and CDR2 is YDEGEE. Sequenced material: peripheral blood, taken after recovery from COVID-19. The TCR sequence derives from a human donor who had recovered from COVID-19. This rearrangement joins TRBV5-8 to TRBJ2-3; D might be TRBD1 (5 bases). CDR3 in DNA: TGTGCCAGCAGCTTGGACAGGCAGGCGCAGTATTTT. It codes for CASSLDRQAQYF. The complete variable domain, with remaining parts taken from reference TRBV5-8 and TRBJ2-3, reads EAGVTQSPTHLIKTRGQQATLRCSPISGHTSVYWYQQALGLGLQFLLWYDEGEERNRGNFPPRFSGRQFPNYSSELNVNALELEDSALYLCASSLDRQAQYFGPGTRLTVL.